What follows are 21 T cell receptor beta chains derived from one specimen sequenced in a study of blood T cell repertoires in COVID-19. Using immunoSEQ multiplex PCR, the repertoire was profiled, and TCRdb retains in-frame clones only, with some absent. The sample contains more than 85,000 clones, roughly 87% of which appear only once. Sequencing was done on a sample of peripheral blood. The receptors were gathered from a man aged 65-85 years with acute or convalescent COVID-19.

This chain links TRBV25-1 with TRBJ1-2; TRBD1 might be the D (5 bases). Germline V gene lookup returns CDR1 MGHDK and CDR2 SYGVNS. The CDR3 spans 15 residues. V was cut by 6 bases and J by 4 bases, with 18 bases left in between. The chain's CDR3 is CASSAREGDVYGYTF. CDR3 nucleotide sequence: TGTGCCAGCAGCGCCAGGGAGGGAGACGTCTATGGCTACACCTTC.

This clone turned up a few times. The chain links TRBV19 to TRBJ1-6, with TRBD1 as a possible D gene (5 bases). The CDR3 has 15 amino acids. V was trimmed by 2 bases and J by 8 bases, leaving 13 bases between them. Germline V gene data show CDR1 as LNHDA and CDR2 as SQIVND (reference sequence). The CDR3 protein is CASSISDRAYSPLHF. In DNA form, the CDR3 reads TGTGCCAGTAGTATATCAGACAGAGCCTATTCACCCCTCCACTTT.

This chain uses TRBV19 with TRBJ1-6; the match to TRBD1 covers 7 bases. The CDR3 runs to 17 residues. J lost 7 bases, V lost 3 bases, and 12 bases had no gene match. The germline CDR1 and CDR2 sequences are LNHDA and SQIVND (reference sequence). The CDR3 loop reads CASSIAPPDRKNSPLHF. For the CDR3, the DNA is TGTGCCAGTAGTATCGCTCCTCCGGACAGGAAAAATTCACCCCTCCACTTT.

The chain is built from TRBV6-5 and TRBJ1-5; possibly TRBD1 for D (5 bases). Trimming shortened V by 7 bases and J by 4 bases, and 17 bases separated the two germline ends. Germline CDR1 reads MNHEY; CDR2 reads SVGAGI. This CDR3 has 15 amino acids. The CDR3 coding sequence is TGTGCCAGCACCTCGGACACAATACCAAATCAGCCCCAGCATTTT. Its protein product is CASTSDTIPNQPQHF.

V usage is TRBV7-8 and J usage is TRBJ1-1; 9 bases are shared with TRBD1. Germline CDR1 reads SGHVS; CDR2 reads FQNEAQ. This CDR3 is 18 amino acids long. With 4 bases clipped from V and 4 bases from J, the junction kept 16 bases outside the gene matches. In nucleotides, the CDR3 is TGTGCCAGCAGCTCCTCCCTTCTACAGGGGGCGGGGGGCACTGAAGCTTTCTTT. It codes for CASSSSLLQGAGGTEAFF.

The rearrangement links TRBV30 to TRBJ2-5; 9 bases line up with TRBD2. From germline, CDR1 is GTSNPN and CDR2 SVGIG (reference sequence). V lost 0 bases, J lost 2 bases, and 13 bases stayed unmatched. The CDR3 covers 18 residues. The CDR3 loop reads CAWSVLQRGVGRQETQYF. The CDR3 nucleotides are TGTGCCTGGAGTGTACTACAGCGGGGGGTGGGACGGCAAGAGACCCAGTACTTC. Full variable domain (remainder filled in from reference TRBV30 and TRBJ2-5): SQTIHQWPATLVQPVGSPLSLECTVEGTSNPNLYWYRQAAGRGLQLLFYSVGIGQISSEVPQNLSASRPQDRQFILSSKKLLLSDSGFYLCAWSVLQRGVGRQETQYFGPGTRLLVL.

This clone was counted once. This sequence joins TRBV25-1 and TRBJ1-2; 8 nucleotides match TRBD1. V dropped 7 bases and J dropped 2; count of bases not matched to a gene: 6. CDR1 is MGHDK, CDR2 SYGVNS, per germline. The CDR3 consists of 14 residues. This chain's CDR3 is CASIGQGLNYGYTF. CDR3 nucleotides: TGTGCCAGCATAGGACAGGGATTAAACTATGGCTACACCTTC.

The rearrangement uses TRBV7-3 and TRBJ2-3; possible D gene TRBD2, 7 bases. The V end was cut by 5 bases, the J end by 3 bases, with 18 bases between. This CDR3 has 16 amino acids. Looked up from germline, CDR1 is SGHTA and CDR2 is FQGTGA. CDR3 sequence (DNA): TGTGCCAGCAGCACGGGGGGCCCGGGGAGGACAGATACGCAGTATTTT. Amino acid sequence: CASSTGGPGRTDTQYF.

This clone came up once. This rearrangement joins TRBV24-1 to TRBJ2-1; 9 bases are a match to TRBD2. In germline, CDR1 is KGHDR, CDR2 SFDVKD. J gave up 9 bases and V 0 bases, and 5 bases lay outside the gene matches. The CDR3 totals 15 residues. CDR3: CATSDLSQLAGEQFF. In nucleotides, the CDR3 is TGTGCCACCAGTGATTTGAGTCAACTAGCGGGTGAGCAGTTCTTC.

The chain carries TRBV4-1 and TRBJ2-5; 7 bases line up with TRBD2. V trimming: 4 bases; J trimming: 1 base; junction bases outside the gene matches: 6. The CDR3 has 15 residues. Germline V gene sequence: CDR1 MGHRA, CDR2 YSYEKL. The CDR3 region has the DNA TGCGCCAGCAGCCTTTTACTAGCGAGCCAAGAGACCCAGTACTTC. Translated: CASSLLLASQETQYF.

This clone was observed once. The V and J genes are TRBV18 and TRBJ1-1, with D unresolved. With 3 bases removed from V and 1 base from J, the gap between germline ends came to 9 bases. The CDR3 covers 14 residues. Germline V lookup: CDR1 KGHSH, CDR2 LQKENI. The CDR3 region is CASSPGLGNTEAFF. The CDR3 nucleotides are TGTGCCAGCTCACCGGGCCTGGGGAACACTGAAGCTTTCTTT.

The rearrangement uses TRBV18 and TRBJ2-5, with D perhaps matching TRBD1 (5 bases). Trimming stripped 3 bases from V and 1 base from J, with 6 bases between. This CDR3 has 13 residues. From germline, CDR1 is KGHSH and CDR2 LQKENI. The CDR3: CASSPDIQETQYF. CDR3 DNA: TGTGCCAGCTCACCGGACATCCAAGAGACCCAGTACTTC.

The chain combines TRBV6-6 with TRBJ1-6; D unresolved. Deletions cut 3 bases from V and 10 bases from J, with 13 bases between. The CDR3 length is 14 residues. Germline V gene sequence: CDR1 MNHNY, CDR2 SVGAGI (reference sequence). This CDR3 is CASSYLWLKSPLHF. CDR3 nucleotide sequence: TGTGCCAGCAGTTATCTTTGGCTGAAGTCACCCCTCCACTTT.

The rearrangement joins TRBV9 to TRBJ1-1, with D unclear. Germline V lookup: CDR1 SGDLS, CDR2 YYNGEE. V lost 3 bases, J lost 7 bases, and 10 bases lay in between. This CDR3 region has 12 residues. For the CDR3, the DNA is TGTGCCAGCAGCGCTTCGGAGCGTGAAGCTTTCTTT. Protein product: CASSASEREAFF. The entire variable domain, with the rest obtained from reference TRBV9 and TRBJ1-1, is as follows: DSGVTQTPKHLITATGQRVTLRCSPRSGDLSVYWYQQSLDQGLQFLIQYYNGEERAKGNILERFSAQQFPDLHSELNLSSLELGDSALYFCASSASEREAFFGQGTRLTVV.

The rearrangement links TRBV12-3 or TRBV12-4 to TRBJ2-1, with D hard to call. The CDR3 is made up of 12 amino acids. Trimming pared 3 bases from V and 9 bases from J, leaving 9 bases between. CDR3 in amino acids: CASSLNVGEQFF. CDR3 coding DNA: TGTGCCAGCAGTTTGAACGTCGGTGAGCAGTTCTTC.

This clone showed up just a few times. V usage is TRBV3-1 (or the pseudogene TRBV3-2) and J usage is TRBJ2-1, with D perhaps TRBD2 (6 bases). This CDR3 is 17 amino acids long. Germline values: CDR1 LGHDT, CDR2 YNNKEL (reference sequence). Trimming removed 3 bases from V and 0 bases from J, with 15 bases in between. As DNA, the CDR3 is TGTGCCAGCAGCCACCAAAAGCGGGTTAGCTCCTACAATGAGCAGTTCTTC. Its translation is CASSHQKRVSSYNEQFF.

There are a few counts of this clone. This sample also contains other DNA sequences that code for the same CDR3. The chain uses TRBV2 and TRBJ1-1; perhaps TRBD1 as D (5 bases). Germline V gene data show CDR1 as SNHLY and CDR2 as FYNNEI. V gave up 8 bases and J gave up 1 base, with 14 bases separating them. The CDR3 is 14 amino acids. This chain's CDR3 is CASGQSYQNTEAFF. The CDR3, as DNA: TGTGCCAGCGGACAATCCTATCAGAACACTGAAGCTTTCTTT.

V gene TRBV3-1 (or the pseudogene TRBV3-2) combines with J gene TRBJ1-1; tentatively, D is TRBD1 (6 bases). Germline V gene lookup returns CDR1 LGHDT and CDR2 YNNKEL (reference sequence). V dropped 4 bases and J dropped 6 bases, with 36 bases sitting between them. The CDR3 runs 21 residues. The CDR3 region has the DNA TGTGCCAGCAGCCTCCGGCATCCGGGACAAACAGTCCGGAGCAGAGGCGCTGAAGCTTTCTTT. Its protein product is CASSLRHPGQTVRSRGAEAFF.

The chain couples TRBV4-2 to TRBJ2-3, with 9 bases matching TRBD2. CDR1 is LGHNA, CDR2 YNFKEQ, per germline. The V and J ends lost 2 bases and 5 bases, in that order; junction bases with no gene match: 8. This CDR3 region has 16 residues. CDR3 region: CASSQRSGGSLDTQYF. DNA of the CDR3: TGTGCCAGCAGCCAACGGAGCGGGGGGAGCCTAGATACGCAGTATTTT.

The V and J genes are TRBV19 and TRBJ1-2, with 9 bases matching TRBD1. Germline loops: CDR1 LNHDA, CDR2 SQIVND (reference sequence). The ends lost 6 bases at V and 2 bases at J; junction bases unmatched: 7. There are 15 residues in the CDR3. The CDR3 sequence is CASSNPDRGNYGYTF. The DNA for the CDR3 is TGTGCCAGTAGCAATCCGGACAGGGGAAACTATGGCTACACCTTC.

The chain is built from TRBV6-7 and TRBJ1-5; D unresolved. TRBV6-7 is annotated as an ORF whose role is uncertain. V lost 0 bases and J 7 bases, leaving 7 bases between the germline ends. The CDR3 totals 13 residues. The CDR3 protein is CASSYSRRQPQHF. Written as DNA, the CDR3 is TGTGCCAGCAGTTACTCGAGGAGGCAGCCCCAGCATTTT.